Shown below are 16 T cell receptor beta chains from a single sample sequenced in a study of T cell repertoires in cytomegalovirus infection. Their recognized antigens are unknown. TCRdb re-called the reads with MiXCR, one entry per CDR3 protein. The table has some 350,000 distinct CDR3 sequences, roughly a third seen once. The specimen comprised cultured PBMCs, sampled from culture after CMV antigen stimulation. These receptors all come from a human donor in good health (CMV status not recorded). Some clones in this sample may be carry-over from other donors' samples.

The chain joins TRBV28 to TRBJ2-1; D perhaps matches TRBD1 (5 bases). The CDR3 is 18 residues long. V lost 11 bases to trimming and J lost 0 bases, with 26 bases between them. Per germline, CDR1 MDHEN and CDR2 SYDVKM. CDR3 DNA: TGTGCCCGAGTGGTAGGCTGGGCAGGGCGTGGCTCCTACAATGAGCAGTTCTTC. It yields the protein CARVVGWAGRGSYNEQFF.

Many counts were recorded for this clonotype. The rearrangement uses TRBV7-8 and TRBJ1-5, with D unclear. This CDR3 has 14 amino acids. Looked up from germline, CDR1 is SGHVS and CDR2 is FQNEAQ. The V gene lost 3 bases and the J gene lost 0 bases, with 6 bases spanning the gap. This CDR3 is CASSFHGSNQPQHF. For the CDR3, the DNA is TGTGCCAGCAGCTTCCACGGTAGCAATCAGCCCCAGCATTTT.

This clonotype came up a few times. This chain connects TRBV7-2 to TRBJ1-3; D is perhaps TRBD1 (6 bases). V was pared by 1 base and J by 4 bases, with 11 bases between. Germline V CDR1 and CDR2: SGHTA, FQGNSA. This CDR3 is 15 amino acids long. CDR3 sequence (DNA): TGTGCCAGCAGCTTAGGGGCAGGGGCGGGAAACACCATATATTTT. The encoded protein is CASSLGAGAGNTIYF.

The CDR3 protein is CASTKTGVVQPQHF. Written as DNA, the CDR3 is TGTGCCAGTACTAAGACAGGGGTTGTTCAGCCCCAGCATTTT. The chain is built from TRBV19 and TRBJ1-5; TRBD1 matches at 8 bases. Germline V CDR1 and CDR2: LNHDA, SQIVND (reference sequence). The CDR3 runs 14 residues. The junction had 8 bases not matched to a gene; V was cut back by 7 bases and J by 6 bases.

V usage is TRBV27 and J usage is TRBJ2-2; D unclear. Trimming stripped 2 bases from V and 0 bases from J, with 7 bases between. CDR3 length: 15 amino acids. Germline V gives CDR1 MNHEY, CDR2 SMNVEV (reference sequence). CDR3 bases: TGTGCCAGCAGTTTAACCGCTCCGAACACCGGGGAGCTGTTTTTT. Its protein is CASSLTAPNTGELFF.

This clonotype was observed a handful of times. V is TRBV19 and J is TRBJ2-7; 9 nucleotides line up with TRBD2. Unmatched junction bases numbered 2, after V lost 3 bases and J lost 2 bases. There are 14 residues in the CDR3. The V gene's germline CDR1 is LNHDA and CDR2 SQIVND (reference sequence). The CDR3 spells CASSMASGTYEQYF. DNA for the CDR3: TGTGCCAGTAGTATGGCTAGCGGGACCTACGAGCAGTACTTC.

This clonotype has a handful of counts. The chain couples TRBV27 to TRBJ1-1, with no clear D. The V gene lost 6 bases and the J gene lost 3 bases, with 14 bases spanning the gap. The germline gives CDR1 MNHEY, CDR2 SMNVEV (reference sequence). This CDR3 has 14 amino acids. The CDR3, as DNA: TGTGCCAGCAGCCGTATTATCCCAGACACTGAAGCTTTCTTT. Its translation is CASSRIIPDTEAFF.

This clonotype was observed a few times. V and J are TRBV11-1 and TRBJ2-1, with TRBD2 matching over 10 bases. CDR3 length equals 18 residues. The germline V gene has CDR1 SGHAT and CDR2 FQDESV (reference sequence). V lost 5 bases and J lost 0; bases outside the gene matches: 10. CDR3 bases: TGTGCCAGCAGCCCTAGGACTAGCGGATCCTCCTCCTACAATGAGCAGTTCTTC. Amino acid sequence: CASSPRTSGSSSYNEQFF.

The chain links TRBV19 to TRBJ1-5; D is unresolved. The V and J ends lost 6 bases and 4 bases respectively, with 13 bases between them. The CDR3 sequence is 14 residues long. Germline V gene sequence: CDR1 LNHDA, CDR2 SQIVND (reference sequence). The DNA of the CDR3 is TGTGCCAGTAGGACCACATTAGGGAATCAGCCCCAGCATTTT. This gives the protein CASRTTLGNQPQHF.

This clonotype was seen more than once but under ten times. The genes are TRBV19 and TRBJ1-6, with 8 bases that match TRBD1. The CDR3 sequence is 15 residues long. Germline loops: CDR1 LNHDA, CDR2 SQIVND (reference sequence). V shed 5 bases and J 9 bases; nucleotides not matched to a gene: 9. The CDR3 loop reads CASSLTGTGTSPLHF. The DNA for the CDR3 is TGTGCCAGTAGTCTGACCGGGACAGGAACTTCACCCCTCCACTTT.

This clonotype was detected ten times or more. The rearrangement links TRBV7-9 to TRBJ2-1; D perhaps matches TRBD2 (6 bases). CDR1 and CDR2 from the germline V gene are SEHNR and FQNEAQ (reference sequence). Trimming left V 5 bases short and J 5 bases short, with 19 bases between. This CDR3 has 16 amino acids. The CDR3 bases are TGTGCCAGCAGCCCCACGGCCGGGAGTGGGCACAATGAGCAGTTCTTC. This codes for CASSPTAGSGHNEQFF.

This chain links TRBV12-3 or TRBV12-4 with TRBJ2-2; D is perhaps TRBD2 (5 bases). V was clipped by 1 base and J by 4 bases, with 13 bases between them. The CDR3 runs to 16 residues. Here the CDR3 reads CASSLVRGHGTGELFF. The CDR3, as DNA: TGTGCCAGCAGTTTAGTCAGAGGGCATGGCACCGGGGAGCTGTTTTTT.

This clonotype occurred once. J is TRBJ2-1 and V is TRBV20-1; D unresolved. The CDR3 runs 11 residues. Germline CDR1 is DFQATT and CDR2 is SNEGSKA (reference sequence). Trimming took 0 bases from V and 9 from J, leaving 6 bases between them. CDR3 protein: CSARDISEQFF. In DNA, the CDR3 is TGCAGTGCTAGAGATATCAGTGAGCAGTTCTTC.

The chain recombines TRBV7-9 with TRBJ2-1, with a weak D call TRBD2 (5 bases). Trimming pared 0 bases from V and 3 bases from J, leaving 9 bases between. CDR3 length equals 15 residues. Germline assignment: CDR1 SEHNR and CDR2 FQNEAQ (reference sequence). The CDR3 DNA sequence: TGTGCCAGCAGCTTAGCGGGAGCGCTCTACAATGAGCAGTTCTTC. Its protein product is CASSLAGALYNEQFF.

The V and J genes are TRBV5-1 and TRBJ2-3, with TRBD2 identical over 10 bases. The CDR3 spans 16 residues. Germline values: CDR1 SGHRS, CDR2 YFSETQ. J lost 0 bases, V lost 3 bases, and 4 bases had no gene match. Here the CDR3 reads CASSSGTSVSTDTQYF. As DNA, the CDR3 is TGCGCCAGCAGCTCTGGGACTAGCGTTAGCACAGATACGCAGTATTTT.

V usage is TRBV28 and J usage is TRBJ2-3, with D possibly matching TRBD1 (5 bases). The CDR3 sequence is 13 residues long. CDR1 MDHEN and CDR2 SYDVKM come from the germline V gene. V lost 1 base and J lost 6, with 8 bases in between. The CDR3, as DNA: TGTGCCAGCAGTTTATACAGGCTCGATACGCAGTATTTT. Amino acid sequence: CASSLYRLDTQYF.